The clone carrying this T cell receptor beta chain was seen at least ten times. The antigen is undetermined. The data were obtained in a study of regulatory T cells in long-lasting Graves disease. Study-wide background: Graves' disease counted as persistent after over 5 years of antithyroid drugs with positive TSH receptor antibodies. General study findings and limits: There were preferences for TRBV28, TRBJ1-2 and TRBJ2-5 in persistent disease. TCR diversity was lower in persistent than newly diagnosed Graves' disease.

CDR3 length equals 14 residues. V gave up 5 bases and J gave up 5 bases; unmatched junction bases: 5. In germline, CDR1 is ENHRY, CDR2 SYGVKD. The time point: persistent/refractory GD, antithyroid drugs over 5 years with positive TRAb. Extracted RNA from PBMCs served as the source of the TCR library. TCR beta libraries were built with iRepertoire HTBI primers and Arm-PCR of CDR3 regions. TCRdb redid the calling of the multiplex PCR reads with MiXCR, one entry per CDR3 protein. This repertoire shows fewer than 550,000 distinct CDR3 sequences, 20% to 25% found once; its top ten account for over 6%. This TCR was sampled from a female donor with Graves disease. The sequenced sample was peripheral blood mononuclear cells (PBMCs), obtained when the disease was refractory, from a patient treated with antithyroid drugs. The gene calls are TRBV10-3 and TRBJ2-7; 11 nucleotides agree with TRBD1. CDR3 DNA: TGTGCCATCAGTCGGGACAGGGGGGCCGACGAGCAGTACTTC. Its translation: CAISRDRGADEQYF.